The text below deals with one T cell receptor (beta chain). In the original processing: Estimates of nucleated cell counts were drawn from the amplification of reference gene primers. Assay used: immunoSEQ multiplex PCR; TCRdb lists only in-frame clones, some missing. For V, J and clone size, that table is used; D and trimming come from the DNA. In the table there are 150,000 to 200,000 clones, roughly 88% of which are singletons. The sample originates from a study of blood T cell repertoires in COVID-19. Turning to the study itself: The United States, Italy and Spain provided the acute and convalescent COVID-19 samples. T cells, B-cell-depleted T cells, or PBMCs provided the cDNA or gDNA that served as material.

This CDR3 is 15 amino acids long. Germline trimming cut 4 bases from V and 6 bases from J; bases unmatched to any gene: 11. The germline gives CDR1 SGDLS, CDR2 YYNGEE. The source of this sequence is a man aged 18 to 30 with acute or convalescent COVID-19. This rearrangement joins TRBV9 to TRBJ1-2; 8 bases map to TRBD1. Sequenced input: peripheral blood. The CDR3 nucleotides are TGTGCCAGCAGCCGGACCGGGACAGGAGACGATGGCTACACCTTC. This encodes CASSRTGTGDDGYTF.